The 2 T cell receptor beta chains in this list originate from one sample, sequenced in a study of blood T cell repertoires in COVID-19. Clones were read by immunoSEQ multiplex PCR, and TCRdb kept only the in-frame ones, dropping some. The sample lists 150,000 to 200,000 clones, more than 85% seen once, with 0.99% in the top ten. Sequenced: peripheral blood. The receptors were sampled from a man aged 18 to 29 with acute or convalescent COVID-19.

V gene TRBV11-2 combines with J gene TRBJ1-6; D possibly corresponds to TRBD1 (5 bases). Trimming shortened V by 1 base and J by 6 bases, and 10 bases separated the two germline ends. Germline CDR1 is SGHAT and CDR2 is FQNNGV. This CDR3 has 15 amino acids. The CDR3 sequence is CASSLVWQGNSPLHF. As DNA, the CDR3 is TGTGCCAGCAGCTTAGTTTGGCAGGGTAATTCACCCCTCCACTTT.

This chain links TRBV4-1 with TRBJ1-5, with TRBD1 matching over 7 bases. The CDR3 contains 15 residues. V lost 2 bases to trimming and J lost 7 bases; unmatched junction nucleotides: 8. Germline CDR1 is MGHRA and CDR2 is YSYEKL. The CDR3 is CASSQQQGRRQPQHF. The CDR3 DNA follows: TGCGCCAGCAGCCAACAACAGGGGCGTAGGCAGCCCCAGCATTTT.